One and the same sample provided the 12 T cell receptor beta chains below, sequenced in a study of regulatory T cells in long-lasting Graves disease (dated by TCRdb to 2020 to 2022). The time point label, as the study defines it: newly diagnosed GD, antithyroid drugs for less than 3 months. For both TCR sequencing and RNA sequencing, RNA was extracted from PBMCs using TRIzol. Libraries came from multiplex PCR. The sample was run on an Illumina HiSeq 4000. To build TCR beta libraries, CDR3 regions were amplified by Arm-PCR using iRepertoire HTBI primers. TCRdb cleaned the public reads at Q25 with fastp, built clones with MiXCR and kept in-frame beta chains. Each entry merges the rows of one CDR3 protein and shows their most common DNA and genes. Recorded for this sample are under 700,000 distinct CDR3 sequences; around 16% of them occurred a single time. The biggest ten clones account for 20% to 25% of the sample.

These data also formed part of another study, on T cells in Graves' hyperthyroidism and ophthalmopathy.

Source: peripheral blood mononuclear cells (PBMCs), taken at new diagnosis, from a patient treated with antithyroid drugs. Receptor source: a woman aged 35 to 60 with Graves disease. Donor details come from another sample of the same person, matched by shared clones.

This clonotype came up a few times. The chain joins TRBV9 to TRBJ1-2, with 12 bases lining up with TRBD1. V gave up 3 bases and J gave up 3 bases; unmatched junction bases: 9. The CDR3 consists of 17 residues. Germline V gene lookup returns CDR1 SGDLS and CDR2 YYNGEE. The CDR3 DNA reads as TGTGCCAGCAGCGAAGGGGACAGGGGGCATATTGACTATGGCTACACCTTC. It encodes CASSEGDRGHIDYGYTF.

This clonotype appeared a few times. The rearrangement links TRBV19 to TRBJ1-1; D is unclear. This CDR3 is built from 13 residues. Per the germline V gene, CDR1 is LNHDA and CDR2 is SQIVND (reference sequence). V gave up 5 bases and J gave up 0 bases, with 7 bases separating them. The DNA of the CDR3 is TGTGCCAGTAGTTGGAATATGAACACTGAAGCTTTCTTT. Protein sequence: CASSWNMNTEAFF.

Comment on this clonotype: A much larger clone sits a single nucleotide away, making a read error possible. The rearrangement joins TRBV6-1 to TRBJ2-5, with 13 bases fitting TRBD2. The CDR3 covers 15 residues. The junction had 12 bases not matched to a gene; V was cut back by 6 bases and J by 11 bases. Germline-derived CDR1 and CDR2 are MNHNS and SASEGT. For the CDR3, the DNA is TGTGCCAGCAGACTAGCGGGGGGGACCTACAATGAGCAGTACTTC. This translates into CASRLAGGTYNEQYF.

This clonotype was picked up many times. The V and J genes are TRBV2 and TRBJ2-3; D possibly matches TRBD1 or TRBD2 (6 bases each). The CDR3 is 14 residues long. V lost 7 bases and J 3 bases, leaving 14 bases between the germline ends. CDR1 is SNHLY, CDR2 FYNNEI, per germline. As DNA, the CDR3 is TGTGCCAGCAATCTGGAGGGGGGTACAGATACGCAGTATTTT. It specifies CASNLEGGTDTQYF.

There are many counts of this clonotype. CDR3: CASSPMGTTSYEQYF. The CDR3 DNA follows: TGTGCCAGCAGCCCCATGGGGACTACCTCCTACGAGCAGTACTTC. The chain carries TRBV11-2 and TRBJ2-7, with 7 positions matching TRBD2. V dropped 5 bases and J dropped 0; count of bases not matched to a gene: 7. The CDR3 runs to 15 residues. CDR1 is SGHAT, CDR2 FQNNGV, per germline.

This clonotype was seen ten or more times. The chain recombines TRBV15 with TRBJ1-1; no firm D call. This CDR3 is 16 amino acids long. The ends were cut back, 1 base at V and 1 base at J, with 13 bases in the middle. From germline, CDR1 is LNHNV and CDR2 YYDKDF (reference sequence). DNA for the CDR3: TGTGCCACCAGCAGAGGTGAACTGGGTAGGAACACTGAAGCTTTCTTT. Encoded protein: CATSRGELGRNTEAFF.

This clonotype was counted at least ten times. The chain's CDR3 is CASSRTEATNEKLFF. DNA for the CDR3: TGTGCCAGCAGTAGGACGGAAGCAACTAATGAAAAACTGTTTTTT. The J gene is TRBJ1-4, the V gene TRBV2; D is ambiguous. The CDR3 loop spans 15 amino acids. V was clipped by 5 bases and J by 0 bases, with 10 bases between them. The germline gives CDR1 SNHLY, CDR2 FYNNEI.

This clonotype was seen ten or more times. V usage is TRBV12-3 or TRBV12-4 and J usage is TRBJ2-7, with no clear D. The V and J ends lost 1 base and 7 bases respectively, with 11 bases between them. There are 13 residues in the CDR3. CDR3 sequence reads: CASSLVGRLEQYF. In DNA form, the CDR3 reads TGTGCCAGCAGTTTAGTCGGAAGGTTGGAGCAGTACTTC.

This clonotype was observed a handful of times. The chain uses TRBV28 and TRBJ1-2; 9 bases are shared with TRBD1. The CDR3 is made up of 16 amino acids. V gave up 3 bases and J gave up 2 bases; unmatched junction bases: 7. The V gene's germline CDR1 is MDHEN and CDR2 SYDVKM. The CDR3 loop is CASSLGGQGVNYGYTF. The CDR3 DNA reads TGTGCCAGCAGTTTGGGGGGACAGGGTGTAAACTATGGCTACACCTTC.

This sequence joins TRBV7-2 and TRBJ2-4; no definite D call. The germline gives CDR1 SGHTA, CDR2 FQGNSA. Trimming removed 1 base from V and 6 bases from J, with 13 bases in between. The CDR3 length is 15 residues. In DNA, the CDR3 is TGTGCCAGCAGCTTAGATGACACATCCTTAAACATTCAGTACTTC. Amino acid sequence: CASSLDDTSLNIQYF.

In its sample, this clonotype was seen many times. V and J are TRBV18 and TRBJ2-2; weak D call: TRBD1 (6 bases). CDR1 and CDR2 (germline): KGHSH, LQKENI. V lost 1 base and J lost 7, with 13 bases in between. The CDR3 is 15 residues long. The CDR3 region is CASSPRQASDGELFF. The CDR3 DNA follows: TGTGCCAGCTCACCACGACAGGCCAGTGACGGGGAGCTGTTTTTT. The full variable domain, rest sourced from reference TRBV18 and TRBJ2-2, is NAGVMQNPRHLVRRRGQEARLRCSPMKGHSHVYWYRQLPEEGLKFMVYLQKENIIDESGMPKERFSAEFPKEGPSILRIQQVVRGDSAAYFCASSPRQASDGELFFGEGSRLTVL.

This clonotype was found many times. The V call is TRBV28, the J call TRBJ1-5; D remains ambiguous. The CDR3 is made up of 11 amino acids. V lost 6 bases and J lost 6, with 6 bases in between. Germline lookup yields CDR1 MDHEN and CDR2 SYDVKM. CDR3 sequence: CASSSSQPQHF. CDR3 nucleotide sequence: TGTGCCAGCAGCTCTTCTCAGCCCCAGCATTTT.